What follows is one T cell receptor beta chain and its context. With 2 bases clipped from V and 2 bases from J, the junction kept 6 bases outside the gene matches. CDR1 SGHAT and CDR2 FQNNGV come from the germline V gene. The CDR3 has 15 amino acids. This sample is part of a study of human thymus T cells. Repertoires were generated with immunoSEQ multiplex PCR, while TCRdb's copy carries only in-frame clones and drops some. The table lists about 78,000 clones, around 96% of them singletons, with approximately 0.03% in the top ten. Resections were taken during corrective heart surgery, and the thymus tissue came from these.

The TCR was taken from a boy less than two years old with a congenital heart defect but otherwise immunologically healthy. The gene calls are TRBV11-2 and TRBJ2-7; TRBD2 matches 7 bases. The sample consisted of thymus tissue. CDR3 sequence: CASSLKGGLPYEQYF. The CDR3 DNA sequence: TGTGCCAGCAGCTTAAAGGGAGGGTTACCCTACGAGCAGTACTTC.